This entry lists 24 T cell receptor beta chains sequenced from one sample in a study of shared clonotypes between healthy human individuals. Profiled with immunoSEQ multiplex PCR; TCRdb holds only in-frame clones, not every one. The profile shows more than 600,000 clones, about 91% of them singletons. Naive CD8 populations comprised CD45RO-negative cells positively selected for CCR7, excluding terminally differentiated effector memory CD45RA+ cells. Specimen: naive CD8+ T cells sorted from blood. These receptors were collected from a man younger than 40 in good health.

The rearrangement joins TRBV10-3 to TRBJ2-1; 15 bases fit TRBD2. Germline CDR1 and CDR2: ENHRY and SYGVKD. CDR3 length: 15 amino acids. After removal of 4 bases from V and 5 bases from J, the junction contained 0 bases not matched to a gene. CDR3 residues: CAISGTSGRDNEQFF. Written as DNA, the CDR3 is TGTGCCATCAGTGGGACTAGCGGGAGGGACAATGAGCAGTTCTTC.

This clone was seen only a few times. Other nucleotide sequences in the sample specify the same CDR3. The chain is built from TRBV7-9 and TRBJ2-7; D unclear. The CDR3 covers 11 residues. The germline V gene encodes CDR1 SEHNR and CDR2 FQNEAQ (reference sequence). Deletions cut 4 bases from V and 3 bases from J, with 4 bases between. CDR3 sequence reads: CASSSNYEQYF. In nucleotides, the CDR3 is TGTGCCAGCAGCTCAAACTACGAGCAGTACTTC.

CDR3 region: CASSIGTGAYEQYF. Here the CDR3 DNA reads TGTGCCAGCAGTATCGGGACAGGAGCCTACGAGCAGTACTTC. The chain uses TRBV2 and TRBJ2-7; 8 nucleotides agree with TRBD1. CDR3 length: 14 residues. Germline V gene data show CDR1 as SNHLY and CDR2 as FYNNEI. The trim removed 5 bases at V and 2 bases at J, leaving 5 bases unmatched.

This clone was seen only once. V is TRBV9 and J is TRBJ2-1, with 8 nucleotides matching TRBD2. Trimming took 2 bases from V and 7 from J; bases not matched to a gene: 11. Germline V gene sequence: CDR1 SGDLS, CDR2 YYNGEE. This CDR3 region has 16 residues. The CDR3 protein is CASSVASLAGDNEQFF. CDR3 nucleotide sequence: TGTGCCAGCAGCGTTGCGAGCCTAGCGGGTGATAATGAGCAGTTCTTC. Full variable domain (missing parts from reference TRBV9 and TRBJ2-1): DSGVTQTPKHLITATGQRVTLRCSPRSGDLSVYWYQQSLDQGLQFLIQYYNGEERAKGNILERFSAQQFPDLHSELNLSSLELGDSALYFCASSVASLAGDNEQFFGPGTRLTVL.

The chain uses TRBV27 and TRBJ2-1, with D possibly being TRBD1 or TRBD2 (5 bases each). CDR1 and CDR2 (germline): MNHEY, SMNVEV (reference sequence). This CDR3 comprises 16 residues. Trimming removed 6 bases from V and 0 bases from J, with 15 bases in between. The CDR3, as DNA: TGTGCCAGCAGCTGGGACCCCCACAACTCCTACAATGAGCAGTTCTTC. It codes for CASSWDPHNSYNEQFF.

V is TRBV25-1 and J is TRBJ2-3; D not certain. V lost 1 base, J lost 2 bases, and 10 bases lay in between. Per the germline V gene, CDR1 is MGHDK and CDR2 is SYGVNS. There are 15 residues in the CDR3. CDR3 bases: TGTGCCAGCAGTGAATCTTTGAAGCACACAGATACGCAGTATTTT. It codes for CASSESLKHTDTQYF.

This CDR3 is CASSLTGNYEQYF. CDR3 coding DNA: TGTGCCAGCAGCTTAACAGGGAACTACGAGCAGTACTTC. The chain is built from TRBV11-2 and TRBJ2-7; D is perhaps TRBD1 (6 bases). The V gene's germline CDR1 is SGHAT and CDR2 FQNNGV. The CDR3 length is 13 residues. Trimming pared 2 bases from V and 3 bases from J, leaving 8 bases between.

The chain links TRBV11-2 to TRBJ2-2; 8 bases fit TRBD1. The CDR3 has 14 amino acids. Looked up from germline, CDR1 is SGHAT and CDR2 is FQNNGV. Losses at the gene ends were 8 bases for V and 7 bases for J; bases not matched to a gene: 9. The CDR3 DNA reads TGTGCCAGCGGGGGCCAGGGGGCCGGCGGGGAGCTGTTTTTT. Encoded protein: CASGGQGAGGELFF.

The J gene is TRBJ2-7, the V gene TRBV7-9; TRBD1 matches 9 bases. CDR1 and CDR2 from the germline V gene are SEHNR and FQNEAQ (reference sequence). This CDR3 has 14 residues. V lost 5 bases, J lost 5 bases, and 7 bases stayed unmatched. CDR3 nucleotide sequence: TGTGCCAGCAGCACTCGGACAGGGGTCGACGAGCAGTACTTC. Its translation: CASSTRTGVDEQYF.

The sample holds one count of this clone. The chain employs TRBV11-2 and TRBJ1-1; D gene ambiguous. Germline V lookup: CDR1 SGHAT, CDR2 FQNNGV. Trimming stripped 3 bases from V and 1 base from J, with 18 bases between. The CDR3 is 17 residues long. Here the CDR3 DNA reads TGTGCCAGCAGCTTCGCAGCTCGATACTCCCGGAACACTGAAGCTTTCTTT. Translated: CASSFAARYSRNTEAFF.

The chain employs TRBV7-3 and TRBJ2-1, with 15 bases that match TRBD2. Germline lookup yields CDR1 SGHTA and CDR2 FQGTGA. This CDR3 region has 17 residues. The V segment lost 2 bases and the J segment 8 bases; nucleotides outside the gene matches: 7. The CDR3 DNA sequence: TGTGCCAGCAGCTTAGGATCCGGACTAGCGGGAGGGGATGAGCAGTTCTTC. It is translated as CASSLGSGLAGGDEQFF.

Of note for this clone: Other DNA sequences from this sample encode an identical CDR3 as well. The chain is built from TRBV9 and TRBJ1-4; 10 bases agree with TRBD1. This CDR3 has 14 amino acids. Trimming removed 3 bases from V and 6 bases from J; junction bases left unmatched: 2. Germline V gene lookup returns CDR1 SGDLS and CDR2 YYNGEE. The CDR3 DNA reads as TGTGCCAGCAGCGCCGGGACAGGGGATGAAAAACTGTTTTTT. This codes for CASSAGTGDEKLFF.

CDR3 protein: CASSLRTGHEKLFF. The CDR3 coding sequence is TGTGCCAGCAGCTTAAGGACAGGACACGAAAAACTGTTTTTT. The chain combines TRBV7-6 with TRBJ1-4; 7 nucleotides align to TRBD1. The length of the CDR3 is 14 residues. Germline loops: CDR1 SGHVS, CDR2 FNYEAQ. With 2 bases clipped from V and 8 bases from J, the junction kept 5 bases outside the gene matches.

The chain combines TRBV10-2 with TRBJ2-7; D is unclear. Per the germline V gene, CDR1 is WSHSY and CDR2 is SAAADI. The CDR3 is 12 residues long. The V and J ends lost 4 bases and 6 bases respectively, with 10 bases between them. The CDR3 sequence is CASSVGFSEQYF. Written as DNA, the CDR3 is TGCGCCAGCAGTGTAGGATTCTCCGAGCAGTACTTC.

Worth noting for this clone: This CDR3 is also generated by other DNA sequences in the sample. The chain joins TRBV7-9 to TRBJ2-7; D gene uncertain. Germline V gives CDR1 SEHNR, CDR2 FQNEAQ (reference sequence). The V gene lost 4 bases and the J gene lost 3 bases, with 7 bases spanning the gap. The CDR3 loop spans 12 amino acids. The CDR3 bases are TGTGCCAGCAGCTCGGGCCTCTACGAGCAGTACTTC. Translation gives CASSSGLYEQYF.

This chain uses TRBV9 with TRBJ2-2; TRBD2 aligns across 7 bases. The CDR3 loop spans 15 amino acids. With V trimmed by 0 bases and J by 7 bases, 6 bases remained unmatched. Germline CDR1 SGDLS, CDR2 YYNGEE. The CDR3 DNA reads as TGTGCCAGCAGCGTAGGAGGGACTACGCTCGGGGAGCTGTTTTTT. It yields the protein CASSVGGTTLGELFF.

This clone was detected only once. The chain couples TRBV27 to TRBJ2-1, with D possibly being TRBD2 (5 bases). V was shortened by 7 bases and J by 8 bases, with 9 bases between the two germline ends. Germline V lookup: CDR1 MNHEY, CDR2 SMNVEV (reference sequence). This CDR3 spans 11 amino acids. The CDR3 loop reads CASMIGDEQFF. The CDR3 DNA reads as TGTGCCAGCATGATCGGGGATGAGCAGTTCTTC.

The CDR3 bases are TGTGCCAGCAGCCCGCTGGGGGGCCCCGGGTTTTCCTACGAGCAGTACTTC. Its protein is CASSPLGGPGFSYEQYF. V is TRBV7-8 and J is TRBJ2-7; D could derive from TRBD1 or TRBD2 (6 bases each). The CDR3 totals 17 residues. Trimming took off 5 bases at V and 1 base at J, with 21 bases between the two ends. In germline, CDR1 is SGHVS, CDR2 FQNEAQ.

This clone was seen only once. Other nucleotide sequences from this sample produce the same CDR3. For the CDR3, the DNA is TGTGCCAGCAGCCTGGGGGACAATGAGCAGTTCTTC. As protein: CASSLGDNEQFF. The V gene is TRBV7-3, the J gene TRBJ2-1; the D call may be TRBD1 or TRBD2 (5 bases each). The V and J ends lost 5 bases and 5 bases respectively, with 7 bases between them. Germline assignment: CDR1 SGHTA and CDR2 FQGTGA. The CDR3 is 12 residues long.

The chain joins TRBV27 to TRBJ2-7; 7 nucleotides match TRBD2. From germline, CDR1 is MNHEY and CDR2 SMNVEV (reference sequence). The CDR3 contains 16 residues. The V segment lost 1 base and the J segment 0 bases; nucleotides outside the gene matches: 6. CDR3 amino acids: CASSLWLAGYSYEQYF. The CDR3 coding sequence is TGTGCCAGCAGTTTATGGTTAGCGGGCTACTCCTACGAGCAGTACTTC.

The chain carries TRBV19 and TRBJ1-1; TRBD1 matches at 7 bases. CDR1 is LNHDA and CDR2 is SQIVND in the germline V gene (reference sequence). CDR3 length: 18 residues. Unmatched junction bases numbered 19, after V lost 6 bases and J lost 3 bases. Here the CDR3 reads CASSRLGAPGGQDTEAFF. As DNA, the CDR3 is TGTGCCAGTAGCCGACTCGGGGCCCCAGGGGGTCAGGACACTGAAGCTTTCTTT.

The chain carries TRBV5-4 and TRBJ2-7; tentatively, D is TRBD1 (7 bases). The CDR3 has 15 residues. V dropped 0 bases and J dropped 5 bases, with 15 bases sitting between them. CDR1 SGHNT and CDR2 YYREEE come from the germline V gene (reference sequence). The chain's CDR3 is CASSLDSRGANEQYF. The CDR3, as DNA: TGTGCCAGCAGCTTGGATTCCAGGGGGGCGAACGAGCAGTACTTC.

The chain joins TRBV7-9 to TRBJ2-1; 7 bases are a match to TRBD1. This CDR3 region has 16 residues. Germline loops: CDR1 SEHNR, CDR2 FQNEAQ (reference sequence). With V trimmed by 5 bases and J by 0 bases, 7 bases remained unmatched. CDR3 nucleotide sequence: TGTGCCAGCAGCCCCATACAGGGGAGCTCCTACAATGAGCAGTTCTTC. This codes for CASSPIQGSSYNEQFF.

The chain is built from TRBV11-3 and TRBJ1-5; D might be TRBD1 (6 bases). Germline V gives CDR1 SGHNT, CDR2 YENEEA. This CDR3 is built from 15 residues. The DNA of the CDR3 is TGTGGTCCAGGGGCTGGAGGTTATAGCAATCAGCCCCAGCATTTT. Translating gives CGPGAGGYSNQPQHF.